This entry describes one T cell receptor (beta chain). Sequenced by immunoSEQ multiplex PCR; TCRdb stores in-frame clones only, minus some. Of 150,000 to 200,000 clones in the sample, about nine tenths were seen once. These data come from a study of T cell responses to AZD1222 COVID-19 vaccine. The germline gives CDR1 SGHDT, CDR2 YYEEEE. Losses at the gene ends were 4 bases for V and 1 base for J; bases not matched to a gene: 9. The CDR3 runs to 16 residues. The sequence derives from an adult in good health. The specimen comprised peripheral blood, sampled on day 0 of AZD1222 vaccination. The J gene is TRBJ2-7, the V gene TRBV5-6, with 9 bases that match TRBD2. DNA of the CDR3: TGTGCCAGCAGCCCCGGTGGCGGGAGGGCTTCCTACGAGCAGTACTTC. It is translated as CASSPGGGRASYEQYF. Using reference TRBV5-6 and TRBJ2-7 for the parts outside the CDR3, the full variable domain is DAGVTQSPTHLIKTRGQQVTLRCSPKSGHDTVSWYQQALGQGPQFIFQYYEEEERQRGNFPDRFSGHQFPNYSSELNVNALLLGDSALYLCASSPGGGRASYEQYFGPGTRLTVT.